This TCR beta chain was sequenced for a study of T-cell reconstitution after alpha-beta-depleted transplantation in children. In this sample, this clonotype turned up a few times. Preparing the TCRbeta library involved the use of unique molecular identifiers. TCRdb processed the PCR reads anew with MiXCR; each CDR3 protein has one entry. The repertoire holds some 550,000 distinct CDR3 sequences, with about 16% as singletons. V lost 6 bases and J 2 bases, leaving 9 bases between the germline ends. Germline V gene data show CDR1 as SGHRS and CDR2 as YFSETQ. The CDR3 spans 12 residues. The V gene is TRBV5-1, the J gene TRBJ2-7; possibly TRBD1 for D (5 bases). This TCR derives from a human donor who donated a stem cell graft to a child with acute lymphoblastic leukemia. The starting material was PBMCs from the stem cell graft donor, obtained from the stem cell graft. CDR3 coding DNA: TGCGCCAGCACAGGGCTGACCTACGAGCAGTACTTC. Its translation is CASTGLTYEQYF.